The clone carrying this T cell receptor beta chain was observed a single time. Antigen unknown. The PCR employed 60 Vbeta primers together with 13 Jbeta primers. The assay was immunoSEQ multiplex PCR, and TCRdb's table has in-frame clones only and misses some. The repertoire holds over 150,000 clones, about 78% seen once, with about 12% in the top ten. This CDR3 has 11 amino acids. Germline CDR1 is DFQATT and CDR2 is SNEGSKA (reference sequence). The ends were cut back, 6 bases at V and 7 bases at J, with 12 bases in the middle. This sample was taken from a study of cytomegalovirus exposure and HLA in healthy donors. Across the study: When 300 to 500 donors were genotyped, roughly 80% of them were found to fall in the Caucasian-associated ancestry cluster. Study-wide findings and caveats: The classifier reportedly diagnosed cytomegalovirus status with high sensitivity and specificity. By a later analysis, the bulk of CMV-associated TCR beta chains appeared HLA-restricted. A later analysis appeared to link common viral pathogens to several of the most significant clusters.

This clonotype was obtained from a woman aged 50 to 60 in good health and CMV-seropositive. Sequenced: PBMCs. The J gene is TRBJ1-1, the V gene TRBV20-1; D might be TRBD1 (5 bases). The CDR3 spells CSATQGNEAFF. The CDR3 DNA sequence: TGCAGTGCCACTCAGGGAAATGAAGCTTTCTTT.